This T cell receptor beta chain stems from a study of technical replicates of blood from several donors. Repertoires were generated with immunoSEQ multiplex PCR, while TCRdb's copy carries only in-frame clones and drops some. The sample contains approximately 100,000 clones, over 90% of which appear only once. CDR1 and CDR2 from the germline V gene are LGHNA and YNFKEQ. Trimming shortened V by 0 bases and J by 5 bases, and 10 bases separated the two germline ends. This CDR3 has 14 amino acids. V is TRBV4-2 and J is TRBJ1-1, with D tentatively TRBD1 (5 bases). What was sequenced was T cells isolated from PBMCs. The TCR originated in a human donor in good health. CDR3 amino acids: CASSQDRRGTEAFF. The CDR3, as DNA: TGTGCCAGCAGCCAAGATAGAAGGGGAACTGAAGCTTTCTTT.